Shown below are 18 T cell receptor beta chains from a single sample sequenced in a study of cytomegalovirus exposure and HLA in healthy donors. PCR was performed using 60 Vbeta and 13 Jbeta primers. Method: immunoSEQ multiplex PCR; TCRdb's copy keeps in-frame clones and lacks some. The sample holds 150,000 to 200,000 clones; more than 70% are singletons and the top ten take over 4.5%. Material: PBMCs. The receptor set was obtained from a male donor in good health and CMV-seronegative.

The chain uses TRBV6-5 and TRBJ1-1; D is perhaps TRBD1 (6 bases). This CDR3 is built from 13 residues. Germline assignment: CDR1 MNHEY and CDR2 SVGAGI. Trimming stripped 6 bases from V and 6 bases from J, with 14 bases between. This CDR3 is CASSPSGGPEAFF. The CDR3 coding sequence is TGTGCCAGCAGCCCCTCGGGGGGGCCTGAAGCTTTCTTT.

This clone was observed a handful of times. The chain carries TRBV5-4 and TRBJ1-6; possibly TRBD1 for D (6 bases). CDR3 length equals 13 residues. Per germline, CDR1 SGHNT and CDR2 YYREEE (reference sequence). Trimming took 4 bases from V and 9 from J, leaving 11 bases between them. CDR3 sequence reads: CASSGTGTSPLHF. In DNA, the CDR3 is TGTGCCAGCAGCGGAACAGGGACTTCACCCCTCCACTTT.

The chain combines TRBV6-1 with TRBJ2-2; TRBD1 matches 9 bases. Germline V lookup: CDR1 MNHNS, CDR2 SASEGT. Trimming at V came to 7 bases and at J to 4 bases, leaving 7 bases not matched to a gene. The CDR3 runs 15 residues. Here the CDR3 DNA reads TGTGCCAGCATCCGGGACAGGGTTATCACCGGGGAGCTGTTTTTT. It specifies CASIRDRVITGELFF.

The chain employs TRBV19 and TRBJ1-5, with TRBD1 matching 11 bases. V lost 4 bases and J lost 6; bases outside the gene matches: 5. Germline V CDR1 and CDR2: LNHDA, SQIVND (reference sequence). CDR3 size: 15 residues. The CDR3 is CASSRDRGTSQPQHF. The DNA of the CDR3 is TGTGCCAGTAGTAGGGACAGGGGGACCAGTCAGCCCCAGCATTTT.

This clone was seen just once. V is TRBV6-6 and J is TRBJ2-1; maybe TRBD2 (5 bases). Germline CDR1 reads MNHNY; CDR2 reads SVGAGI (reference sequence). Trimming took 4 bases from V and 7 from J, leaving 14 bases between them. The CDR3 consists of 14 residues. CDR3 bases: TGTGCCAGCAGTTCTCGGACTGGGTGGAATGAGCAGTTCTTC. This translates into CASSSRTGWNEQFF.

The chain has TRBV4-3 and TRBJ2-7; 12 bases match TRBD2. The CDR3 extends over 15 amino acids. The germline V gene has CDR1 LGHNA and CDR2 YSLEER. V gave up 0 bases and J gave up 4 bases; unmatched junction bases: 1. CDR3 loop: CASSQEGTSGYEQYF. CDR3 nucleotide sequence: TGCGCCAGCAGCCAAGAAGGGACTAGCGGGTACGAGCAGTACTTC.

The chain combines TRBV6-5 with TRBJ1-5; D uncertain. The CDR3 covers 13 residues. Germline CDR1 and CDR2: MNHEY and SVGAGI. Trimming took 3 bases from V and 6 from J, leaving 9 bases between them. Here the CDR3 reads CASSYTNGQPQHF. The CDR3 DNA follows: TGTGCCAGCAGTTATACGAACGGTCAGCCCCAGCATTTT.

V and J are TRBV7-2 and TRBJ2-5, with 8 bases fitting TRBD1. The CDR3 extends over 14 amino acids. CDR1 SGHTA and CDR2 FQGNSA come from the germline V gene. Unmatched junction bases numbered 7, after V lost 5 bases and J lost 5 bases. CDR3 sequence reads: CASSRATGGETQYF. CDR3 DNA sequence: TGTGCCAGCAGCCGAGCAACAGGGGGGGAGACCCAGTACTTC.

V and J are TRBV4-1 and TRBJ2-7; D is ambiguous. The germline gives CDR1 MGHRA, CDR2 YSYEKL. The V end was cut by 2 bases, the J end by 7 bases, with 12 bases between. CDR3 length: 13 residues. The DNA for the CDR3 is TGCGCCAGCAGCCAACCTAAGCTCGGGGAGCAGTACTTC. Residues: CASSQPKLGEQYF.

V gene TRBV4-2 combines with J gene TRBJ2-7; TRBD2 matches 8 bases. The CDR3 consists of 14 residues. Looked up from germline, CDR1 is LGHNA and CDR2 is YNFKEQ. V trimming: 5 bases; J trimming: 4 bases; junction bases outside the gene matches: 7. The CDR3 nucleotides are TGTGCCAGCAGCGGAGCGGGGGATTCATACGAGCAGTACTTC. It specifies CASSGAGDSYEQYF.

Here the CDR3 reads CASSSSWRTGELFF. The CDR3 DNA reads TGTGCCAGCAGCTCCTCTTGGAGGACCGGGGAGCTGTTTTTT. The V gene is TRBV7-8, the J gene TRBJ2-2, with D perhaps matching TRBD2 (5 bases). This CDR3 is 14 amino acids long. The V gene lost 4 bases and the J gene lost 5 bases, with 11 bases spanning the gap. From germline, CDR1 is SGHVS and CDR2 FQNEAQ. The full variable domain, with the rest looked up from reference TRBV7-8 and TRBJ2-2, is GAGVSQSPRYKVAKRGQDVALRCDPISGHVSLFWYQQALGQGPEFLTYFQNEAQLDKSGLPSDRFFAERPEGSVSTLKIQRTQQEDSAVYLCASSSSWRTGELFFGEGSRLTVL.

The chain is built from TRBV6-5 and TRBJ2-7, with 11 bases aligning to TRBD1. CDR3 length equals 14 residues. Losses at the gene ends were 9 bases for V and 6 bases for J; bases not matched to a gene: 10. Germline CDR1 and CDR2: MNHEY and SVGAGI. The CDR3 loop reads CASTPPGQGGEQYF. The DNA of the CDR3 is TGTGCCAGTACGCCCCCGGGACAGGGGGGCGAGCAGTACTTC.

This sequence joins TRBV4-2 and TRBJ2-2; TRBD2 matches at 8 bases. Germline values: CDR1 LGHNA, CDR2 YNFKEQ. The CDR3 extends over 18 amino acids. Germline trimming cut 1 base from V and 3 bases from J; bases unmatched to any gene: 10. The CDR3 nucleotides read TGTGCCAGCAGCCAAGCGCCCCACGGGAGGGAAGACACCGGGGAGCTGTTTTTT. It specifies CASSQAPHGREDTGELFF.

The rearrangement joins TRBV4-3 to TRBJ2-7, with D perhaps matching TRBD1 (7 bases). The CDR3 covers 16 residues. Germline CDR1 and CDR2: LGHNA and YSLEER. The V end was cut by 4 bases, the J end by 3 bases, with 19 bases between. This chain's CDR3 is CASSRGETGFSYEQYF. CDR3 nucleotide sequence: TGCGCCAGCAGCCGGGGGGAGACAGGGTTCAGCTACGAGCAGTACTTC.

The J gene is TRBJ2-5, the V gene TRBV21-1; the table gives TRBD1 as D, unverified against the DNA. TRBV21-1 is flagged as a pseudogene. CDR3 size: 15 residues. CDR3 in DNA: TGTGCCAGCAGCAGCAGGGGGCGGCTGGGAGAGACCCAGTACTTC. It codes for CASSSRGRLGETQYF.

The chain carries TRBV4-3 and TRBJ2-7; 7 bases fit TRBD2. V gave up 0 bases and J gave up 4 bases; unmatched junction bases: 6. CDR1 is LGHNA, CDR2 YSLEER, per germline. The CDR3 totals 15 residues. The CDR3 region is CASSQDGSGIYEQYF. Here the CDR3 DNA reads TGCGCCAGCAGCCAAGATGGAAGCGGGATTTACGAGCAGTACTTC.

DNA of the CDR3: TGTGCCAGCAGCTTGATACAGGGACCCCAGGCTGAAGCTTTCTTT. Amino acid sequence: CASSLIQGPQAEAFF. The rearrangement links TRBV5-4 to TRBJ1-1; perhaps TRBD1 as D (6 bases). Germline V gene data show CDR1 as SGHNT and CDR2 as YYREEE (reference sequence). The V end was cut by 1 base, the J end by 6 bases, with 16 bases between. The CDR3 has 15 residues.

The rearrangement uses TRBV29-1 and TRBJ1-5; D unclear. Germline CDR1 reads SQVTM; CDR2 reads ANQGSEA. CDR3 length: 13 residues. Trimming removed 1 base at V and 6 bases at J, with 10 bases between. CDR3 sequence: CSVEGAGSQPQHF. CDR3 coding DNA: TGCAGCGTTGAAGGGGCCGGGAGTCAGCCCCAGCATTTT.